Following are 19 T cell receptor beta chains from one sample sequenced in a study of CD8 T cells in ankylosing spondylitis. From the 5' RACE reads, TCRdb called clonotypes with MiXCR, one entry per CDR3 protein. Of 20,000 to 30,000 distinct CDR3 sequences in the sample, 2.5% were seen once. The sample comprised blood, either unsorted or a sorted T cell fraction (not recorded which). Receptors originate from a female donor with ankylosing spondylitis or in good health (not recorded which).

This clonotype was seen repeatedly, ten times or more. The genes are TRBV9 and TRBJ2-3; the D call may be TRBD1 or TRBD2 (6 bases each). V was trimmed by 0 bases and J by 3 bases, leaving 11 bases between them. The CDR3 runs to 15 residues. CDR1 and CDR2 (germline): SGDLS, YYNGEE. The CDR3 reads CASSVAQGRTDTQYF. CDR3 in DNA: TGTGCCAGCAGCGTAGCCCAGGGGAGGACAGATACGCAGTATTTT. Full variable domain (missing parts from reference TRBV9 and TRBJ2-3): DSGVTQTPKHLITATGQRVTLRCSPRSGDLSVYWYQQSLDQGLQFLIQYYNGEERAKGNILERFSAQQFPDLHSELNLSSLELGDSALYFCASSVAQGRTDTQYFGPGTRLTVL.

This clonotype is medium-sized by share. The chain has TRBV9 and TRBJ2-2; 8 bases fit TRBD2. The germline CDR1 and CDR2 sequences are SGDLS and YYNGEE. The CDR3 totals 14 residues. V shed 2 bases, J shed 5 bases, and the junction held 2 bases outside the gene matches. This CDR3 reads CASSVAGGTGELFF. Here the CDR3 DNA reads TGTGCCAGCAGCGTGGCGGGGGGTACCGGGGAGCTGTTTTTT.

There are many counts of this clonotype. The V and J genes are TRBV9 and TRBJ1-6; D is uncertain. CDR1 is SGDLS, CDR2 YYNGEE, per germline. Trimming pared 4 bases from V and 8 bases from J, leaving 16 bases between. This CDR3 spans 15 amino acids. CDR3 amino acids: CASSRRAPPDSPLHF. The CDR3 DNA reads TGTGCCAGCAGCCGACGGGCTCCCCCCGATTCACCCCTCCACTTT.

This clonotype was picked up many times. Written as DNA, the CDR3 is TGTGCCAGCAGCGCACCGGGACGGGTCACAGACTCTGGGGCCAACGTCCTGACTTTC. Translated: CASSAPGRVTDSGANVLTF. The chain links TRBV9 to TRBJ2-6; D is perhaps TRBD1 or TRBD2 (5 bases each). The germline V gene encodes CDR1 SGDLS and CDR2 YYNGEE. There are 19 residues in the CDR3. Deletions cut 3 bases from V and 0 bases from J, with 19 bases between.

This clonotype appeared many times. The chain carries TRBV9 and TRBJ1-2; 7 bases fit TRBD1. Germline-derived CDR1 and CDR2 are SGDLS and YYNGEE. This CDR3 contains 14 residues. The junction had 9 bases not matched to a gene; V was cut back by 4 bases and J by 6 bases. The CDR3 here is CASSPGGRSDGYTF. In DNA, the CDR3 is TGTGCCAGCAGCCCAGGGGGTAGATCTGATGGCTACACCTTC.

There are many counts of this clonotype. This chain connects TRBV9 to TRBJ2-7; TRBD1 matches 10 bases. CDR1 is SGDLS and CDR2 is YYNGEE in the germline V gene. V lost 4 bases and J lost 2; bases outside the gene matches: 3. CDR3 size: 14 residues. CDR3 coding DNA: TGTGCCAGCAGCCGGACAGGGGGTACCTACGAGCAGTACTTC. Protein: CASSRTGGTYEQYF.

This clonotype came up a few times. This sequence joins TRBV9 and TRBJ2-1, with D tentatively TRBD2 (6 bases). The germline V and J ends were trimmed by 0 bases and 7 bases, with 14 bases remaining between them. The CDR3 has 15 residues. Germline assignment: CDR1 SGDLS and CDR2 YYNGEE. CDR3 residues: CASSVGDSAGNEQFF. DNA for the CDR3: TGTGCCAGCAGCGTAGGAGACTCGGCGGGGAATGAGCAGTTCTTC. The full variable domain, completed using reference TRBV9 and TRBJ2-1, is DSGVTQTPKHLITATGQRVTLRCSPRSGDLSVYWYQQSLDQGLQFLIQYYNGEERAKGNILERFSAQQFPDLHSELNLSSLELGDSALYFCASSVGDSAGNEQFFGPGTRLTVL.

The genes are TRBV9 and TRBJ2-1, with 10 positions matching TRBD2. Germline V CDR1 and CDR2: SGDLS, YYNGEE. The length of the CDR3 is 18 residues. The V and J ends lost 2 bases and 2 bases, in that order; junction bases with no gene match: 10. The CDR3 bases are TGTGCCAGCAGCGTTGGAGCGGGAGGGCTCGGAACCTACAATGAGCAGTTCTTC. It yields the protein CASSVGAGGLGTYNEQFF.

V gene TRBV9 combines with J gene TRBJ1-5; D is perhaps TRBD1 (5 bases). Per the germline V gene, CDR1 is SGDLS and CDR2 is YYNGEE. Trimming took 0 bases from V and 4 from J, leaving 14 bases between them. CDR3 length equals 16 residues. The CDR3 region is CASSVGDGRANQPQHF. CDR3 sequence (DNA): TGTGCCAGCAGCGTAGGGGATGGCAGGGCAAATCAGCCCCAGCATTTT.

This clonotype was seen ten or more times. V usage is TRBV9 and J usage is TRBJ2-2; 8 positions agree with TRBD1. V dropped 0 bases and J dropped 1; count of bases not matched to a gene: 5. The CDR3 consists of 17 residues. Germline values: CDR1 SGDLS, CDR2 YYNGEE. CDR3 DNA: TGTGCCAGCAGCGTAGCAGGCGGGACAGGGAACACCGGGGAGCTGTTTTTT. Amino acids: CASSVAGGTGNTGELFF.

The sample holds many counts of this clonotype. The genes are TRBV9 and TRBJ2-3, with TRBD2 matching over 14 bases. Looked up from germline, CDR1 is SGDLS and CDR2 is YYNGEE. The CDR3 length is 16 residues. Germline trimming cut 4 bases from V and 5 bases from J; bases unmatched to any gene: 6. Here the CDR3 reads CASSPRLAGGGDTQYF. In DNA, the CDR3 is TGTGCCAGCAGCCCCCGACTAGCGGGGGGGGGAGATACGCAGTATTTT.

This clonotype was seen repeatedly, ten times or more. The chain uses TRBV9 and TRBJ1-4; no clear D. This CDR3 is built from 14 residues. Trimming took off 0 bases at V and 8 bases at J, with 11 bases between the two ends. CDR1 and CDR2 (germline): SGDLS, YYNGEE. CDR3 in DNA: TGTGCCAGCAGCGTAGCTGTCAGTTTCGAAAAACTGTTTTTT. This encodes CASSVAVSFEKLFF.

This clonotype was seen repeatedly, ten times or more. The V gene is TRBV9, the J gene TRBJ2-3; tentatively, D is TRBD1 or TRBD2 (6 bases each). Germline CDR1 SGDLS, CDR2 YYNGEE. The CDR3 spans 17 residues. V was clipped by 0 bases and J by 1 base, with 15 bases between them. The CDR3 spells CASSVAIGGRGTDTQYF. The CDR3 DNA reads as TGTGCCAGCAGCGTAGCTATCGGGGGCAGAGGCACAGATACGCAGTATTTT.

This clonotype came up many times. The V call is TRBV9, the J call TRBJ2-1, with TRBD2 matching over 12 bases. The V gene end was trimmed by 1 base and the J gene end by 9 bases; junction bases not matched to a gene: 5. Per the germline V gene, CDR1 is SGDLS and CDR2 is YYNGEE. The CDR3 has 15 amino acids. CDR3 coding DNA: TGTGCCAGCAGCGTACTAGCGGGGGGGCCCATTGAGCAGTTCTTC. Translation: CASSVLAGGPIEQFF.

There are many counts of this clonotype. The chain joins TRBV9 to TRBJ2-3; D might be TRBD2 (5 bases). The V end lost 0 bases, the J end lost 0 bases, and 11 bases lay between the germline ends. In germline, CDR1 is SGDLS, CDR2 YYNGEE. The CDR3 runs 16 residues. The CDR3 here is CASSVASGASTDTQYF. In DNA, the CDR3 is TGTGCCAGCAGCGTAGCAAGCGGTGCTAGCACAGATACGCAGTATTTT.

This clonotype was recorded many times. This rearrangement joins TRBV9 to TRBJ2-1, with D possibly being TRBD2 (6 bases). This CDR3 contains 15 residues. V shed 5 bases and J shed 6 bases, with 18 bases lying between them. Germline lookup yields CDR1 SGDLS and CDR2 YYNGEE. The CDR3 region is CASSRLGIYLNEQFF. The CDR3 DNA sequence: TGTGCCAGCAGTCGACTAGGGATATATCTCAATGAGCAGTTCTTC. Full variable domain (missing parts from reference TRBV9 and TRBJ2-1): DSGVTQTPKHLITATGQRVTLRCSPRSGDLSVYWYQQSLDQGLQFLIQYYNGEERAKGNILERFSAQQFPDLHSELNLSSLELGDSALYFCASSRLGIYLNEQFFGPGTRLTVL.

This clonotype was recorded many times. The V call is TRBV9, the J call TRBJ2-1, with 9 positions matching TRBD2. From germline, CDR1 is SGDLS and CDR2 YYNGEE. This CDR3 region has 15 residues. Germline trimming cut 3 bases from V and 6 bases from J; bases unmatched to any gene: 7. CDR3 in amino acids: CASSAGLAIPNEQFF. For the CDR3, the DNA is TGTGCCAGCAGCGCCGGACTAGCGATACCCAATGAGCAGTTCTTC.

This clonotype appeared many times. The J gene is TRBJ2-3, the V gene TRBV9; tentative D call: TRBD2 (5 bases). In germline, CDR1 is SGDLS, CDR2 YYNGEE. The CDR3 sequence is 14 residues long. Trimming shortened V by 1 base and J by 2 bases, and 8 bases separated the two germline ends. This CDR3 reads CASSVRGNTDTQYF. The CDR3 DNA is TGTGCCAGCAGCGTACGGGGAAACACAGATACGCAGTATTTT.

This clonotype was found many times. This chain uses TRBV9 with TRBJ2-1, with TRBD2 matching 8 bases. The V segment lost 0 bases and the J segment 7 bases; nucleotides outside the gene matches: 18. Germline lookup yields CDR1 SGDLS and CDR2 YYNGEE. The CDR3 runs 19 residues. Here the CDR3 reads CASSVVSQPSGRAKNEQFF. CDR3 nucleotides: TGTGCCAGCAGCGTAGTGTCACAACCTTCCGGGAGGGCCAAGAATGAGCAGTTCTTC.